The rows below give T cell receptor beta chains drawn from one sample of a study of blood T cell repertoires in COVID-19. Measured with immunoSEQ multiplex PCR; TCRdb has only the in-frame clones, and not every one. The data contain some 72,000 clones, roughly 86% of them singletons. The sample consisted of peripheral blood. These receptors were obtained from a man between 50 and 59 years old with active or convalescent COVID-19. CDR3s include the opening cysteine and the closing phenylalanine or tryptophan.

v_call: TRBV7-2
cdr3_length: 14
j_call: TRBJ2-1
cdr3_aa: CASSLEQGLYEQFF

v_call: TRBV10-3
cdr3_length: 15
j_call: TRBJ1-1
cdr3_aa: CAISESSRENTEAFF

v_call: TRBV10-1
cdr3_length: 15
j_call: TRBJ2-3
cdr3_aa: CASSESPGGSDTQYF

v_call: TRBV3-1/TRBV3-2
cdr3_length: 15
j_call: TRBJ1-1
cdr3_aa: CASSLGQGGITEAFF

v_call: TRBV5-1
cdr3_length: 14
j_call: TRBJ2-3
cdr3_aa: CASNSGTSTDTQYF

v_call: TRBV9
cdr3_length: 17
j_call: TRBJ2-2
cdr3_aa: CASSVVTGTGGTGELFF

v_call: TRBV7-2
cdr3_length: 16
j_call: TRBJ2-2
cdr3_aa: CASSRQGIRNTGELFF

v_call: TRBV5-1
cdr3_length: 14
j_call: TRBJ2-5
cdr3_aa: CASSLSGGIETQYF

v_call: TRBV2
cdr3_length: 14
j_call: TRBJ2-2
cdr3_aa: CASSPRTVTGELFF

v_call: TRBV5-4
cdr3_length: 14
j_call: TRBJ2-1
cdr3_aa: CASSVGQGGNEQFF

v_call: TRBV10-1
cdr3_length: 14
j_call: TRBJ2-2
cdr3_aa: CASSRERNTGELFF

v_call: TRBV7-9
cdr3_length: 14
j_call: TRBJ2-1
cdr3_aa: CASSFQEGGNEQFF

v_call: TRBV6-5
cdr3_length: 14
j_call: TRBJ1-3
cdr3_aa: CASSRTRSGNTIYF

v_call: TRBV14
cdr3_length: 14
j_call: TRBJ1-3
cdr3_aa: CASRTGGSGNTIYF

v_call: TRBV28
cdr3_length: 16
j_call: TRBJ2-1
cdr3_aa: CASSLVSGQGRDEQFF

v_call: TRBV11-2
cdr3_length: 13
j_call: TRBJ1-2
cdr3_aa: CASSFDRGYGYTF

v_call: TRBV28
cdr3_length: 12
j_call: TRBJ2-3
cdr3_aa: CASTTNTDTQYF

v_call: TRBV30
cdr3_length: 14
j_call: TRBJ2-7
cdr3_aa: CAWSVSGGVYEQYF

v_call: TRBV5-6
cdr3_length: 13
j_call: TRBJ2-5
cdr3_aa: CASSLGEEETQYF

v_call: TRBV21-1
cdr3_length: 17
j_call: TRBJ1-5
cdr3_aa: CASSKVYREAGNQPQHF

v_call: TRBV4-2
cdr3_length: 19
j_call: TRBJ2-5
cdr3_aa: CASSQRPGASGGAGETQYF

v_call: TRBV10-3
cdr3_length: 14
j_call: TRBJ1-5
cdr3_aa: CASTGTLTNQPQHF

v_call: TRBV28
cdr3_length: 15
j_call: TRBJ2-7
cdr3_aa: CASSSSGQGAGEQYF

v_call: TRBV10-3
cdr3_length: 12
j_call: TRBJ1-3
cdr3_aa: CAVNAGRNTIYF

v_call: TRBV2
cdr3_length: 13
j_call: TRBJ1-2
cdr3_aa: CASSDYRDYGYTF

v_call: TRBV10-2
cdr3_length: 15
j_call: TRBJ2-1
cdr3_aa: CASSLPGQGSNEQFF

v_call: TRBV5-3
cdr3_length: 15
j_call: TRBJ2-5
cdr3_aa: CARSVESSGEETQYF

v_call: TRBV6-6
cdr3_length: 15
j_call: TRBJ2-3
cdr3_aa: CASSYGGGVADTQYF

v_call: TRBV10-2
cdr3_length: 13
j_call: TRBJ2-5
cdr3_aa: CASNRGPMETQYF

v_call: TRBV5-1
cdr3_length: 16
j_call: TRBJ2-1
cdr3_aa: CASSLGLAGGNNEQFF

v_call: TRBV6-5
cdr3_length: 15
j_call: TRBJ2-7
cdr3_aa: CASSYSERSSYEQYF

v_call: TRBV28
cdr3_length: 17
j_call: TRBJ1-2
cdr3_aa: CASSYPPGQGTISGYTF

v_call: TRBV7-2
cdr3_length: 16
j_call: TRBJ1-1
cdr3_aa: CASSSIGQVMNTEAFF

v_call: TRBV5-5
cdr3_length: 14
j_call: TRBJ1-5
cdr3_aa: CASSRMGGQQPQHF

v_call: TRBV2
cdr3_length: 14
j_call: TRBJ2-2
cdr3_aa: CASGEEKTGGELFF

v_call: TRBV5-1
cdr3_length: 15
j_call: TRBJ2-2
cdr3_aa: CASSKRQGSTGELFF

v_call: TRBV6-1
cdr3_length: 15
j_call: TRBJ2-5
cdr3_aa: CASSESSGGAKTQYF

v_call: TRBV5-6
cdr3_length: 13
j_call: TRBJ2-7
cdr3_aa: CASSSVAPYEQYF

v_call: TRBV19
cdr3_length: 17
j_call: TRBJ1-2
cdr3_aa: CASSIGTGLVPRYGYTF

v_call: TRBV15
cdr3_length: 15
j_call: TRBJ2-5
cdr3_aa: CATSRDRGGQETQYF

v_call: TRBV5-5
cdr3_length: 16
j_call: TRBJ2-1
cdr3_aa: CASSTLAGGSYNEQFF

v_call: TRBV24-1
cdr3_length: 13
j_call: TRBJ1-3
cdr3_aa: CATRDSVGNTIYF

v_call: TRBV10-2
cdr3_length: 14
j_call: TRBJ1-4
cdr3_aa: CASSELPDPEKLFF

v_call: TRBV25-1
cdr3_length: 13
j_call: TRBJ2-2
cdr3_aa: CASSGAATGELFF

v_call: TRBV24-1
cdr3_length: 12
j_call: TRBJ2-3
cdr3_aa: CATTGGADTQYF

v_call: TRBV6-2/TRBV6-3
cdr3_length: 11
j_call: TRBJ1-1
cdr3_aa: CASSQGNEAFF